The next 10 T cell receptor beta chains were all read from a single sample in a study of control samples from healthy donors and cancer patients. Assay: immunoSEQ multiplex PCR; the TCRdb copy retains only in-frame clones and omits some. Here the sample spans about 120,000 clones, about 90% being singletons. The sequenced material came from blood. These receptors all come from a man aged 50 to 60 in good health.

This rearrangement joins TRBV7-2 to TRBJ1-3; D unresolved. The germline CDR1 and CDR2 sequences are SGHTA and FQGNSA. CDR3 length: 16 amino acids. V was cut by 0 bases and J by 4 bases, with 13 bases left in between. The CDR3 sequence is CASSLASSGEGNTIYF. The CDR3 region has the DNA TGTGCCAGCAGCTTAGCGTCGAGTGGGGAAGGAAACACCATATATTTT.

The genes are TRBV4-3 and TRBJ1-4, with D possibly being TRBD1 (6 bases). Trimming left V 0 bases short and J 10 bases short, with 18 bases between. Germline CDR1 is LGHNA and CDR2 is YSLEER. CDR3 length: 16 residues. The CDR3 bases are TGCGCCAGCAGCCAAGATCCCGGACAGAACTTCGGAAAACTGTTTTTT. Its protein product is CASSQDPGQNFGKLFF.

J is TRBJ2-2 and V is TRBV9, with D perhaps matching TRBD1 or TRBD2 (5 bases each). This CDR3 has 13 residues. Germline V gene sequence: CDR1 SGDLS, CDR2 YYNGEE. V dropped 3 bases and J dropped 7 bases, with 10 bases sitting between them. DNA for the CDR3: TGTGCCAGCAGCGGAGGGGAAGTCGGGGAGCTGTTTTTT. Encoded protein: CASSGGEVGELFF.

The chain is built from TRBV5-4 and TRBJ1-1; no firm D call. The V end lost 2 bases, the J end lost 1 base, and 6 bases lay between the germline ends. The germline gives CDR1 SGHNT, CDR2 YYREEE (reference sequence). The CDR3 totals 13 residues. The CDR3 here is CASSFGGNTEAFF. Written as DNA, the CDR3 is TGTGCCAGCAGCTTCGGCGGGAACACTGAAGCTTTCTTT.

The rearrangement joins TRBV4-2 to TRBJ1-4; 11 bases match TRBD1. The CDR3 is made up of 19 amino acids. Trimming cost V 4 bases and J 8 bases; bases outside gene matches: 18. Germline CDR1 reads LGHNA; CDR2 reads YNFKEQ. For the CDR3, the DNA is TGTGCCAGCAGCCTCCACGTAGGGACAGGGGGTCATTCAGGAGAAAAACTGTTTTTT. Its translation is CASSLHVGTGGHSGEKLFF.

The V call is TRBV5-1, the J call TRBJ2-3; weak D call: TRBD2 (5 bases). Germline V CDR1 and CDR2: SGHRS, YFSETQ. V was clipped by 7 bases and J by 1 base, with 10 bases between them. The CDR3 is made up of 13 amino acids. DNA of the CDR3: TGCGCCAGCGCCCCCGGGGGCACAGATACGCAGTATTTT. Translation: CASAPGGTDTQYF.

The CDR3 reads CASSFGTGTNSPLHF. CDR3 DNA sequence: TGCGCCAGCAGCTTTGGGACAGGAACGAATTCACCCCTCCACTTT. The gene calls are TRBV5-1 and TRBJ1-6; the match to TRBD1 covers 8 bases. Trimming at V came to 2 bases and at J to 7 bases, leaving 5 bases not matched to a gene. Per germline, CDR1 SGHRS and CDR2 YFSETQ. This CDR3 spans 15 amino acids.

This clone was recorded at least ten times. The chain employs TRBV6-2 or TRBV6-3 and TRBJ1-6; tentatively, D is TRBD1 (5 bases). The CDR3 extends over 16 amino acids. V was pared by 5 bases and J by 2 bases, with 13 bases between. Looked up from germline, CDR1 is MNHEY and CDR2 is SVGEGT. The CDR3 coding sequence is TGTGCCAGCAGTCGACCGGGACTGACCTATAATTCACCCCTCCACTTT. Translation: CASSRPGLTYNSPLHF.

J is TRBJ1-2 and V is TRBV28; D is possibly TRBD1 (6 bases). Germline CDR1 MDHEN, CDR2 SYDVKM. This CDR3 spans 14 amino acids. The V and J ends lost 2 bases and 4 bases respectively, with 11 bases between them. The CDR3 here is CASSLGGRTYGYTF. CDR3 bases: TGTGCCAGCAGTTTAGGGGGGCGAACCTATGGCTACACCTTC.

The chain employs TRBV5-8 and TRBJ2-3; D gene uncertain. The germline gives CDR1 SGHTS, CDR2 YDEGEE. There are 14 residues in the CDR3. V dropped 2 bases and J dropped 5 bases, with 12 bases sitting between them. The CDR3 DNA sequence: TGTGCCAGCAGCTTAGGGCACCGTAAAGATACGCAGTATTTT. This translates into CASSLGHRKDTQYF.